This T cell receptor (beta chain) was documented in a study of T cell responses to AZD1222 COVID-19 vaccine. Study information: Whether given at about 4 or about 12 weeks, second doses were pooled. Study findings and constraints: White British donors predominated, females outnumbered males, and clonal diversity was possibly underestimated.

TCRdb keeps only in-frame clones here, not all; method: immunoSEQ multiplex PCR. The data contain about 86,000 clones, approximately 88% of them singletons. The CDR3 sequence is 17 residues long. Germline values: CDR1 MDHEN, CDR2 SYDVKM. V shed 3 bases, J shed 8 bases, and the junction held 11 bases outside the gene matches. For this clone: Its matching antigen is unknown.

The chain carries TRBV28 and TRBJ2-1; 12 bases line up with TRBD2. The sample here was peripheral blood, taken on day 0 of AZD1222 vaccination. This TCR was sampled from an adult in good health. CDR3 sequence: CASSFLGSLAGGYEQFF. The DNA of the CDR3 is TGTGCCAGCAGTTTCCTCGGTAGTCTAGCGGGAGGGTATGAGCAGTTCTTC.